The entry below describes one TCR beta chain. Its antigen is unknown. The data originate from a study of T cells after yellow fever vaccination. From germline, CDR1 is SGHAT and CDR2 FQNNGV. The CDR3 loop spans 16 amino acids. V lost 4 bases to trimming and J lost 0 bases; unmatched junction nucleotides: 4. TCRdb used MiXCR to reprocess the 5' RACE reads, holding one entry per CDR3 protein. Counted here are 510,000 or so distinct CDR3 sequences, 19% occurring once; the ten biggest clones make up 13% to 15%. Findings of the study overall: Booster sampling recovered most clones from primary vaccination (approximately 97% CD4, approximately 88% CD8).

The rearrangement links TRBV11-2 to TRBJ2-3, with 10 bases lining up with TRBD2. Sequenced material: PBMCs, taken 15 days after the yellow fever booster vaccination. The TCR sequence derives from a man aged 25 to 45 who received the YFV17D yellow fever vaccine. For the CDR3, the DNA is TGTGCCAGCAGCTCGTCACTAGCGGGAAGCACAGATACGCAGTATTTT. Its protein product is CASSSSLAGSTDTQYF.